These 28 T cell receptor beta chains were all obtained from the same sample, sequenced in a study of blood T cell repertoires in COVID-19. The data were produced by immunoSEQ multiplex PCR, yet TCRdb's version contains in-frame clones alone and is incomplete. This sample yields some 180,000 clones, of which less than 80% are seen a single time; 13% belongs to the top ten. The sample consisted of peripheral blood. These receptors came from a man aged 45 to 65 who had recovered from COVID-19.

This clone has ten or more counts. The chain links TRBV6-5 to TRBJ2-1; possible D gene TRBD2, 6 bases. Germline CDR1 MNHEY, CDR2 SVGAGI. V lost 6 bases to trimming and J lost 9 bases, with 18 bases between them. The CDR3 contains 14 residues. Here the CDR3 reads CASSNELAFSEQFF. The CDR3 DNA reads TGTGCCAGCAGCAACGAACTAGCCTTTAGTGAGCAGTTCTTC.

The V gene is TRBV30, the J gene TRBJ1-5; TRBD1 might be the D (5 bases). With 2 bases removed from V and 6 bases from J, the gap between germline ends came to 11 bases. The CDR3 runs 13 residues. In germline, CDR1 is GTSNPN, CDR2 SVGIG (reference sequence). CDR3 DNA sequence: TGTGCCTGGAGTTTGCAGGGAGGTCAGCCCCAGCATTTT. Its protein product is CAWSLQGGQPQHF.

This chain joins TRBV5-1 and TRBJ2-7; 10 bases fit TRBD2. CDR1 is SGHRS and CDR2 is YFSETQ in the germline V gene. The V segment lost 0 bases and the J segment 3 bases; nucleotides outside the gene matches: 6. The CDR3 is 16 residues long. CDR3 loop: CASSLASGRADYEQYF. CDR3 bases: TGCGCCAGCAGCTTGGCCAGCGGGAGGGCCGACTACGAGCAGTACTTC.

V usage is TRBV5-1 and J usage is TRBJ2-1; D is ambiguous. The CDR3 runs 14 residues. In germline, CDR1 is SGHRS, CDR2 YFSETQ. Trimming cost V 3 bases and J 6 bases, with 13 bases left between them. The CDR3 region is CASSSLLGLNEQFF. Here the CDR3 DNA reads TGCGCCAGCAGCTCTCTGCTAGGCCTCAATGAGCAGTTCTTC.

The gene calls are TRBV7-2 and TRBJ2-6; no definite D call. V was pared by 3 bases and J by 1 base, with 7 bases between. The CDR3 extends over 15 amino acids. The germline V gene encodes CDR1 SGHTA and CDR2 FQGNSA. The CDR3 DNA sequence: TGTGCCAGCAGCTTTGAGCCTTCTGGGGCCAACGTCCTGACTTTC. Its protein product is CASSFEPSGANVLTF.

The genes are TRBV2 and TRBJ1-1, with a tentative D call TRBD1 (5 bases). CDR1 and CDR2 from the germline V gene are SNHLY and FYNNEI. V lost 5 bases and J lost 0, with 31 bases in between. The CDR3 spans 21 residues. DNA for the CDR3: TGTGCCAGCAGTCGAAAAATAAACGCAAACCTTGCCGACAGAATGAACACTGAAGCTTTCTTT. This sequence encodes CASSRKINANLADRMNTEAFF.

In this sample, this clone turned up once. The chain joins TRBV5-6 to TRBJ2-3, with 9 nucleotides matching TRBD2. Trimming at V came to 1 base and at J to 4 bases, leaving 7 bases not matched to a gene. The germline V gene encodes CDR1 SGHDT and CDR2 YYEEEE. This CDR3 has 16 amino acids. DNA of the CDR3: TGTGCCAGCAGCTTGTTCTTGCGGGAGGGCGCAGATACGCAGTATTTT. It yields the protein CASSLFLREGADTQYF.

The chain employs TRBV19 and TRBJ2-1, with D maybe TRBD1 (6 bases). Trimming took 3 bases from V and 6 from J, leaving 15 bases between them. CDR3 size: 15 residues. Germline-derived CDR1 and CDR2 are LNHDA and SQIVND (reference sequence). In DNA form, the CDR3 reads TGTGCCAGTAGTATCGAGGACAGAGAATTCAATGAGCAGTTCTTC. Residues: CASSIEDREFNEQFF.

The chain couples TRBV21-1 to TRBJ1-1. TRBV21-1 is marked as a pseudogene. CDR3 size: 15 residues. CDR3 nucleotides: TGTGCCAGCAGCAAAGCGCGGGGGGGAGGCACTGAAGCTTTCTTT. It is translated as CASSKARGGGTEAFF.

J is TRBJ2-7 and V is TRBV6-1, with no clear D. The V and J ends lost 2 bases and 1 base respectively, with 12 bases between them. Germline CDR1 reads MNHNS; CDR2 reads SASEGT. CDR3 size: 15 residues. The CDR3 DNA reads as TGTGCCAGCAGTGAATTTACTTTTATATCCTACGAGCAGTACTTC. Encoded protein: CASSEFTFISYEQYF.

This chain connects TRBV4-3 to TRBJ2-5; D is unresolved. CDR1 is LGHNA, CDR2 YSLEER, per germline. The CDR3 is 14 amino acids. With 0 bases removed from V and 7 bases from J, the gap between germline ends came to 12 bases. The CDR3 sequence: CASSQEFSIGTQYF. The CDR3 nucleotides are TGCGCCAGCAGCCAAGAATTTAGTATTGGGACCCAGTACTTC.

This rearrangement joins TRBV25-1 to TRBJ2-2; a weak D match, TRBD1 (5 bases). V lost 7 bases, J lost 4 bases, and 10 bases lay in between. Germline V lookup: CDR1 MGHDK, CDR2 SYGVNS. This CDR3 spans 13 amino acids. CDR3 amino acids: CASKITGTGELFF. The CDR3 DNA reads as TGTGCCAGCAAAATAACAGGCACCGGGGAGCTGTTTTTT.

This chain joins TRBV21-1 and TRBJ2-4; the table's TRBD1 call for D was not verified on the DNA. TRBV21-1 is classified as a pseudogene. The CDR3 extends over 16 amino acids. The CDR3: CASSKKTGLAKNIQYF. CDR3 nucleotides: TGTGCCAGCAGCAAAAAAACAGGTTTAGCCAAAAACATTCAGTACTTC.

The chain is built from TRBV6-6 and TRBJ1-5, with unresolved D. Germline V gene data show CDR1 as MNHNY and CDR2 as SVGAGI (reference sequence). Deletions cut 5 bases from V and 4 bases from J, with 15 bases between. This CDR3 has 15 amino acids. The CDR3 region is CASSTSGIGNQPQHF. CDR3 bases: TGTGCCAGCAGTACATCAGGTATTGGGAATCAGCCCCAGCATTTT.

The chain joins TRBV6-5 to TRBJ2-4; tentatively, D is TRBD1 (5 bases). V was pared by 4 bases and J by 7 bases, with 17 bases between. Germline CDR1 is MNHEY and CDR2 is SVGAGI. There are 15 residues in the CDR3. CDR3 sequence (DNA): TGTGCCAGCAGTTCAGCCTCAGGGCTTGGGAACATTCAGTACTTC. Amino acid sequence: CASSSASGLGNIQYF.

The CDR3 protein is CASSSSGVGAYGYTF. CDR3 in DNA: TGTGCCAGCAGCTCTTCAGGGGTAGGGGCTTATGGCTACACCTTC. The J gene is TRBJ1-2, the V gene TRBV5-4; TRBD1 might be the D (6 bases). V was cut by 3 bases and J by 5 bases, with 17 bases left in between. The CDR3 contains 15 residues. CDR1 and CDR2 (germline): SGHNT, YYREEE (reference sequence).

The V and J genes are TRBV18 and TRBJ2-1; TRBD2 agrees at 13 bases. Germline V gives CDR1 KGHSH, CDR2 LQKENI. The CDR3 is made up of 20 amino acids. Trimming removed 3 bases from V and 0 bases from J; junction bases left unmatched: 11. In nucleotides, the CDR3 is TGTGCCAGCTCACCCCGGACTAGCGGGGGATCCTACAGCTCCTACAATGAGCAGTTCTTC. Its translation is CASSPRTSGGSYSSYNEQFF.

The CDR3 DNA is TGTGCCAGCAGCTTGGGGAGCTTCGAAGCTTTCTTT. Translation gives CASSLGSFEAFF. V is TRBV5-6 and J is TRBJ1-1; D uncertain. V was pared by 0 bases and J by 8 bases, with 8 bases between. Germline loops: CDR1 SGHDT, CDR2 YYEEEE. This CDR3 has 12 residues.

V and J are TRBV6-5 and TRBJ2-1; 9 nucleotides agree with TRBD2. The germline V gene has CDR1 MNHEY and CDR2 SVGAGI. Unmatched junction bases numbered 7, after V lost 0 bases and J lost 7 bases. This CDR3 is 16 amino acids long. The DNA of the CDR3 is TGTGCCAGCAGTTACTCATTCAGCGGGAGGAAGAATGAGCAGTTCTTC. The encoded protein is CASSYSFSGRKNEQFF.

The rearrangement joins TRBV5-8 to TRBJ1-5; the D gene is possibly TRBD1 (5 bases). There are 14 residues in the CDR3. Germline CDR1 is SGHTS and CDR2 is YDEGEE. V was clipped by 3 bases and J by 4 bases, with 11 bases between them. The CDR3 region has the DNA TGTGCCAGCAGCTCGGACGGGACTAATCAGCCCCAGCATTTT. It yields the protein CASSSDGTNQPQHF.

This chain links TRBV18 with TRBJ2-1; D is uncertain. Trimming removed 3 bases at V and 0 bases at J, with 9 bases between. Germline loops: CDR1 KGHSH, CDR2 LQKENI. This CDR3 contains 15 residues. CDR3 nucleotides: TGTGCCAGCTCACCCGACAAGTTCTCCTACAATGAGCAGTTCTTC. Translating it yields CASSPDKFSYNEQFF.

The V and J genes are TRBV29-1 and TRBJ2-1, with D perhaps TRBD1 (5 bases). CDR3 length: 11 residues. V was cut by 5 bases and J by 16 bases, with 18 bases left in between. Germline CDR1 reads SQVTM; CDR2 reads ANQGSEA. The CDR3 is CSVPEQGHHFF. CDR3 DNA sequence: TGCAGCGTTCCCGAACAAGGACATCATTTCTTC.

This clone was seen a handful of times. This chain uses TRBV9 with TRBJ2-3; D may be TRBD2 (5 bases). Deletions cut 1 base from V and 5 bases from J, with 8 bases between. There are 13 residues in the CDR3. CDR1 SGDLS and CDR2 YYNGEE come from the germline V gene. Written as DNA, the CDR3 is TGTGCCAGCAGCGTATTAGGAGGAGATACGCAGTATTTT. This gives the protein CASSVLGGDTQYF.

V and J are TRBV7-2 and TRBJ1-1; the D is unclear. The CDR3 spans 13 residues. Trimming took 5 bases from V and 3 from J, leaving 10 bases between them. CDR1 SGHTA and CDR2 FQGNSA come from the germline V gene. Here the CDR3 reads CASSQTWDTEAFF. The DNA of the CDR3 is TGTGCCAGCAGCCAGACTTGGGACACTGAAGCTTTCTTT.

In DNA form, the CDR3 reads TGTGCCAGCAGTGCGGGAGGTGGGAACACTGAAGCTTTCTTT. Protein product: CASSAGGGNTEAFF. The chain couples TRBV25-1 to TRBJ1-1; no clear D. Germline CDR1 reads MGHDK; CDR2 reads SYGVNS. V lost 4 bases and J lost 1, with 10 bases in between. CDR3 length: 14 amino acids.

The rearrangement links TRBV27 to TRBJ2-7; 14 positions match TRBD2. V lost 3 bases, J lost 7 bases, and 20 bases stayed unmatched. The CDR3 consists of 20 residues. The V gene's germline CDR1 is MNHEY and CDR2 SMNVEV (reference sequence). In nucleotides, the CDR3 is TGTGCCAGCAGTTTCCGGGAGGGATTCGGGACTAGCGGGGGCGGACGAGAGCAGTACTTC. It codes for CASSFREGFGTSGGGREQYF.

The rearrangement joins TRBV5-1 to TRBJ2-3, with a weak D call TRBD1 (6 bases). V lost 5 bases and J 2 bases, leaving 15 bases between the germline ends. The CDR3 sequence is 15 residues long. Per germline, CDR1 SGHRS and CDR2 YFSETQ. The CDR3 region is CASSDRTFSTDTQYF. DNA of the CDR3: TGCGCCAGCAGTGACAGGACTTTTTCCACAGATACGCAGTATTTT.

This sequence joins TRBV7-8 and TRBJ2-1; 8 positions agree with TRBD2. V trimming: 3 bases; J trimming: 6 bases; junction bases outside the gene matches: 10. CDR1 and CDR2 from the germline V gene are SGHVS and FQNEAQ. The CDR3 totals 16 residues. CDR3 amino acids: CASSFLTGGPGNEQFF. The DNA of the CDR3 is TGTGCCAGCAGCTTCTTGACGGGAGGGCCGGGCAATGAGCAGTTCTTC.